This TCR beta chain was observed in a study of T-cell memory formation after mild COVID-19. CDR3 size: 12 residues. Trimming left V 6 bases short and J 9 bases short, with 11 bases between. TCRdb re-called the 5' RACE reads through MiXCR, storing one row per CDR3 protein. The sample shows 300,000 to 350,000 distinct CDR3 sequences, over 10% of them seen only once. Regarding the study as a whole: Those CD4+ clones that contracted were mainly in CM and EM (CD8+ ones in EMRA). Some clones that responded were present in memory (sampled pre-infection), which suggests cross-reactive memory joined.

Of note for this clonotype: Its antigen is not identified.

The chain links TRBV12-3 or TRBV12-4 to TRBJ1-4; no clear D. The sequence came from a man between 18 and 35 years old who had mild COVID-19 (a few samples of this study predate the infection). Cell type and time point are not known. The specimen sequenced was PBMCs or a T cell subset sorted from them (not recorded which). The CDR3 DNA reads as TGTGCCAGCAGCCCAATCCCTAAAAAACTGTTTTTT. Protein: CASSPIPKKLFF.